This entry is about one T cell receptor beta chain. This clone was seen a single time. Its antigen is currently not known. Base qualities were left out, and no much larger clone turns up one base away. Whole blood was collected in K2EDTA tubes by collaborating institutions according to the institutions' own protocols. For TCRbeta analysis, collaborators shipped samples as frozen whole blood, isolated PBMCs, or DNA extracted from either of those sample types. CDR1 and CDR2 (MNHEY, SMNVEV) derive from the germline V gene (reference sequence). The CDR3 starts with the cysteine, ends with the phenylalanine, and has 17 residues. CDR3 DNA is the only sequence kept; it has 51 bases, read in frame from the first base. V sheds 5 bases and J sheds 0 bases, leaving 14 bases between their ends. This sample was taken from a study of blood T cell repertoires in COVID-19 (TCRdb year 2020). For context, the study as a whole: Collaborator samples came from the United States, Italy and Spain and covered acute and convalescent phases of COVID-19. The prospective study material was composed of cDNA or gDNA derived from T cells, B-cell-depleted T cells, or PBMCs. Subjects who had been exposed to COVID-19, were actively infected with it, or had recovered from it provided the deeply sampled blood TCRbeta repertoires that made up the dataset. The repertoires were made available in a free public database intended to serve as a resource for research on the immune response to SARS-CoV-2. The samples were drawn from two sources: the first 160 participants of the ongoing ImmuneRACE study, and 1,200 or so subjects contributed by 6 global collaborators. Nearly every sample came with metadata listing a de-identified subject ID, COVID-19 status, age in years and sex. Where available, HLA class I and class II types were taken from metadata supplied by the sample provider and were not determined by assay-based typing. What the work shows at the level of the full study, not this receptor alone: The quantity of clinical and demographic metadata differed by source and by participant and was supplied without curation.

TCRbeta CDR3 regions were amplified from genomic DNA by means of the immunoSEQ Assay, a bias-controlled multiplex PCR. The paper's processing steps were these. The number of nucleated cells in each sample was estimated by amplification of reference gene primers within the assay. To quantify the absolute abundance of each unique TCRbeta CDR3 rearrangement, sequence reads were collapsed and filtered. For each sample, productive Simpson clonality was calculated by taking the square root of Simpson's diversity index across productive rearrangements. The table was pulled from immuneACCESS by TCRdb, which kept in-frame rearrangements only. Such tables lose some clones; where checked, under half of the loss comes from unresolved V genes, and the rest has no known cause. The V and J calls and clone size were taken over from that table, and D and trimming were inferred from the DNA. This sample holds about 190,000 clones; roughly 80% were observed only once. The ten largest clones take up roughly 12% of the sample.

This clonotype was obtained from a woman aged 45-65 years with acute or convalescent COVID-19. Sequenced: peripheral blood. The chain is encoded by TRBV27 joined to TRBJ1-6; TRBD1 could be the D gene, as 5 bases match. CDR3 loop: CASSPGLTASYNSPLHF. The base sequence is TGTGCCAGCAGTCCGGGCCTGACAGCCTCCTATAATTCACCCCTCCACTTT.